This T cell receptor beta chain was identified during a study of blood T cell repertoires in COVID-19. Here immunoSEQ multiplex PCR was the method, and the copy in TCRdb shows in-frame clones only, minus some. Seen here are about 120,000 clones, about nine tenths observed once, and the top ten hold 7.7%. Only a few counts were recorded for this clone. Germline V CDR1 and CDR2: SGHTA, FQGNSA. Germline trimming cut 5 bases from V and 7 bases from J; bases unmatched to any gene: 13. CDR3 size: 15 residues. The chain carries TRBV7-2 and TRBJ1-1, with TRBD1 identical over 7 bases. The TCR was taken from a human donor in a cohort sampled during active COVID-19. Sequenced input: peripheral blood. The CDR3 sequence is CASSEQTGAYGEAFF. Here the CDR3 DNA reads TGTGCCAGCAGCGAACAAACAGGGGCCTATGGTGAAGCTTTCTTT.